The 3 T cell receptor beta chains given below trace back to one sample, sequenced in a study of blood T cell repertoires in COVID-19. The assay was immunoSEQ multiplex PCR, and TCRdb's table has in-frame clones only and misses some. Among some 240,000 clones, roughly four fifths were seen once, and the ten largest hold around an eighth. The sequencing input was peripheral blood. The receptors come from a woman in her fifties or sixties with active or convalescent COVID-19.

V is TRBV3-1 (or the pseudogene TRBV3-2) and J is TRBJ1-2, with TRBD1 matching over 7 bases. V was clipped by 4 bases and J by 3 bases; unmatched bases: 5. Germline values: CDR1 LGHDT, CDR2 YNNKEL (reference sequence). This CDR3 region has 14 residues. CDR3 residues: CASSPGTVYYGYTF. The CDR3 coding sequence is TGTGCCAGCAGCCCTGGGACAGTTTACTATGGCTACACCTTC.

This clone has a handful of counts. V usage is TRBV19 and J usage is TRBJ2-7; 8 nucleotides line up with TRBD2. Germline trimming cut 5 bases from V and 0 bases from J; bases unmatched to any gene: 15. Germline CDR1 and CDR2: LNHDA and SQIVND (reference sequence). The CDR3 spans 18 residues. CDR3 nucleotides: TGTGCCAGTAGTCCCCGGGGAAGCGGGGGCCTACCCTCCTACGAGCAGTACTTC. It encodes CASSPRGSGGLPSYEQYF.

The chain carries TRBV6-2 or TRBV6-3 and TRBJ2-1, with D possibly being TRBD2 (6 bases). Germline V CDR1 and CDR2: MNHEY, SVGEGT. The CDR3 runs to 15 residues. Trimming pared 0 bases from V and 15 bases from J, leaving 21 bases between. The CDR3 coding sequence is TGTGCCAGCAGTTACTCGCTTGCCGGGACTCGTGGGAGGTTCTTC. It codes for CASSYSLAGTRGRFF.